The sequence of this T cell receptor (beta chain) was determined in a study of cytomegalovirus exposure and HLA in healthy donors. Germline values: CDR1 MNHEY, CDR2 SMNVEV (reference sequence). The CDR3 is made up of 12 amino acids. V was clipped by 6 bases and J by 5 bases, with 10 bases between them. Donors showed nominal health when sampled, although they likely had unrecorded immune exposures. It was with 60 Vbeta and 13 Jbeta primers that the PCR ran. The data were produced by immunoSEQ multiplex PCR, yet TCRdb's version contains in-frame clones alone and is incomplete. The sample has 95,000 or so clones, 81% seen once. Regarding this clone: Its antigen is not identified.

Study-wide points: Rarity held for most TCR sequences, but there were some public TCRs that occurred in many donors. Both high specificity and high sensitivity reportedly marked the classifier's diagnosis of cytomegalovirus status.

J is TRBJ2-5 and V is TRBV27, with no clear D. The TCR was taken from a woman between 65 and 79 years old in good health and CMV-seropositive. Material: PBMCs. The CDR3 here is CASRNPRETQYF. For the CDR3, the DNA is TGTGCCAGCAGGAACCCGCGGGAGACCCAGTACTTC.